Described below is a single T cell receptor beta chain sequence and its context. This clonotype was picked up many times. Its recognized antigen is unknown. No base quality information exists; no much larger clone differs at one position. Unsorted PBMC libraries were generated from 2 million PBMCs stored in RNAlater at -80 °C until RNA extraction. The multiple sclerosis patients were enrolled in a US clinical protocol that evaluated disease progression with magnetic resonance imaging. Peripheral blood was subjected to Ficoll-Hypaque density gradient centrifugation to isolate PBMCs, which were then cryopreserved in liquid nitrogen. The record originates from a study of neurological immune-mediated disorders (dated by TCRdb to about 2019). About the full investigation: Among the roughly 35 multiple sclerosis patients, relapsing-remitting MS accounted for approximately 30 and secondary progressive MS accounted for 3. The study compared peripheral blood TCR-beta repertoires of HTLV-I-associated myelopathy (HAM/TSP) patients, multiple sclerosis patients and healthy controls using UMI-based sequencing. Of the 60 to 70 subjects in the cohort, about 14 were HAM/TSP patients, around 34 were multiple sclerosis patients, and some 20 were healthy controls. The roughly 110 TCR-beta libraries covered PBMC samples along with longitudinal samples, technical triplicates, and paired sorted CD4+ and CD8+ T-cell subsets. The investigation overall reported the following: The MS cluster showed no association with clinical or MRI features, and the authors stated that larger cohorts are needed. TCR clonal expansion was greatest in HAM/TSP patients and smallest in MS patients, who ranked below even healthy controls. Phylogenetic analysis grouped repertoires from 18 of 34 MS patients into a cluster of related CDR3 sequences, suggesting a possible repertoire-level signature. No identical CDR3 amino acid sequences were shared among expanded clones across subjects, suggesting private TCR-beta repertoires in all groups.

Reading from cysteine to phenylalanine, the CDR3 counts 16 amino acids. CDR3 DNA is the only sequence kept; it has 48 bases, read in frame from the first base. The germline V gene provides CDR1 SGDLS and CDR2 YYNGEE. Germline trimming: 4 bases from V, 8 bases from J; junction bases outside gene matches: 9. To synthesize cDNA, template-switch 5'RACE was performed with a primer carrying a 10-nucleotide random unique molecular identifier so that each TCR transcript was tagged. Every sequencing run yielded over 170 million TCR-beta sequences covering 15-18 subjects. Total RNA was extracted with the RNeasy kit. TCR-beta VDJ regions were amplified with primers for the TCR constant region and the 5'RACE anchor, using the KAPA Real-time Library Amplification kit. Sample indexes and Illumina adaptors were added in a first PCR, and a second PCR then increased library yield. After purification with Ampure beads, the TCR product of roughly 650 bp was size-selected on a 2% E-gel SizeSelection system. Before pooling, libraries had their quality checked on a Bioanalyzer, their concentration measured with Qubit, and their quantity determined with the Kapa Library Quantification kit. Libraries were sequenced paired-end 2 x 150 bp on an Illumina HiSeq 2500. To increase sequence diversity, roughly 24-31% phiX was spiked into each library pool. The authors processed their data as follows. Quality-filtered reads were processed with the UMI-based MiGEC pipeline, which removed over 75% of raw TCR sequences during error correction. VDJ genes were aligned to IMGT germline references, and clonotypes were defined by unique CDR3 amino acid sequence plus V-J genes. Clonal expansion, Shannon diversity and CDR3 relatedness were evaluated with VDJtools (CalcPairwiseDistances, ClusterSamples), while phylogenetic trees were built in CLCbio workbench. Clones with at least 8 unique UMIs were defined as expanded, with this threshold being based on coefficient-of-variation modelling across technical triplicates. TCRdb reprocessing: public reads trimmed at Q25 with fastp, clones called with MiXCR, in-frame beta chains kept. Rows with a matching CDR3 protein are joined into one entry that keeps the most common DNA and genes. V and J calls and clone size were set by TCRdb, not the authors. A total of approximately 59,000 distinct CDR3 sequences appear in this sample, roughly 5% of them only once. About 5.8% of the sample goes to the ten largest clones.

The receptor was isolated from a human donor with multiple sclerosis. The donor label of this sample is uncertain. This chain joins TRBV9 to TRBJ2-2, with 12 central nucleotides matching TRBD2. Specimen: PBMCs. The CDR3 region: CASSPPSGTSGGELFF. The nucleotides are TGTGCCAGCAGCCCACCCTCCGGGACTAGCGGGGGGGAGCTGTTTTTT.